Listed here are 10 T cell receptor beta chains from one sample, sequenced in a study of T cell responses to AZD1222 COVID-19 vaccine. Profiled with immunoSEQ multiplex PCR; TCRdb holds only in-frame clones, not every one. The repertoire holds about 150,000 clones, with 94% as singletons. Here the sequenced sample was peripheral blood, taken on day 0 of AZD1222 vaccination. Receptors originate from an adult in good health.

This clone was observed a single time. The rearrangement links TRBV27 to TRBJ2-7; TRBD2 matches at 7 bases. CDR1 is MNHEY, CDR2 SMNVEV, per germline (reference sequence). V gave up 3 bases and J gave up 3 bases; unmatched junction bases: 5. This CDR3 has 14 amino acids. CDR3: CASSLGGSIYEQYV. CDR3 bases: TGTGCCAGCAGTTTGGGCGGGAGTATCTACGAGCAGTACGTC.

This chain links TRBV28 with TRBJ2-2; 8 nucleotides align to TRBD2. J lost 6 bases, V lost 7 bases, and 13 bases had no gene match. The CDR3 covers 16 residues. The germline CDR1 and CDR2 sequences are MDHEN and SYDVKM. The CDR3, as DNA: TGTGCCAGCACCCTCATACGGGAGGGGGGATCCGGGGAGCTGTTTTTT. Protein product: CASTLIREGGSGELFF.

The chain is built from TRBV30 and TRBJ2-2; D not certain. The V end lost 1 base, the J end lost 6 bases, and 3 bases lay between the germline ends. The CDR3 covers 11 residues. Germline V gene sequence: CDR1 GTSNPN, CDR2 SVGIG (reference sequence). CDR3 loop: CAWSGPGELFF. The CDR3, as DNA: TGTGCCTGGAGTGGTCCCGGGGAGCTGTTTTTT. The full variable domain, with the rest looked up from reference TRBV30 and TRBJ2-2, is SQTIHQWPATLVQPVGSPLSLECTVEGTSNPNLYWYRQAAGRGLQLLFYSVGIGQISSEVPQNLSASRPQDRQFILSSKKLLLSDSGFYLCAWSGPGELFFGEGSRLTVL.

The chain has TRBV5-4 and TRBJ2-2; D remains unclear. V lost 5 bases and J 6 bases, leaving 8 bases between the germline ends. CDR1 and CDR2 (germline): SGHNT, YYREEE (reference sequence). This CDR3 is built from 12 residues. CDR3 residues: CASSILAGELFF. The CDR3 DNA sequence: TGTGCCAGCAGTATTTTAGCCGGGGAGCTGTTTTTT. The whole variable domain, filled in from reference TRBV5-4 and TRBJ2-2, reads ETGVTQSPTHLIKTRGQQVTLRCSSQSGHNTVSWYQQALGQGPQFIFQYYREEENGRGNFPPRFSGLQFPNYSSELNVNALELDDSALYLCASSILAGELFFGEGSRLTVL.

This rearrangement joins TRBV5-4 to TRBJ1-4; 7 nucleotides line up with TRBD1. The CDR3 sequence is 13 residues long. Unmatched junction bases numbered 12, after V lost 5 bases and J lost 14 bases. Germline-derived CDR1 and CDR2 are SGHNT and YYREEE (reference sequence). The chain's CDR3 is CASSLMGQSDLFF. The CDR3 DNA reads TGTGCCAGCAGTCTAATGGGACAGTCCGATCTGTTTTTT.

This sequence joins TRBV7-9 and TRBJ2-7, with 9 nucleotides matching TRBD2. The length of the CDR3 is 14 residues. Looked up from germline, CDR1 is SEHNR and CDR2 is FQNEAQ (reference sequence). The V segment lost 3 bases and the J segment 11 bases; nucleotides outside the gene matches: 11. The CDR3 DNA is TGTGCCAGCAGCTTGTCCGGGACTAGCTCTGATGAGTACGTC. Its protein is CASSLSGTSSDEYV.

This clone has a single count. V gene TRBV4-2 combines with J gene TRBJ2-3, with D possibly matching TRBD2 (5 bases). V was shortened by 4 bases and J by 5 bases, with 13 bases between the two germline ends. This CDR3 is built from 14 residues. Per the germline V gene, CDR1 is LGHNA and CDR2 is YNFKEQ. CDR3: CASSRAGIVDTQYF. In nucleotides, the CDR3 is TGTGCCAGCAGCCGTGCGGGTATAGTAGATACGCAGTATTTT.

The chain has TRBV3-1 (or the pseudogene TRBV3-2) and TRBJ1-1; D not resolved. V was clipped by 6 bases and J by 0 bases, with 11 bases between them. Germline V gene data show CDR1 as LGHDT and CDR2 as YNNKEL (reference sequence). The CDR3 extends over 14 amino acids. CDR3 coding DNA: TGTGCCAGCAGTACGGATGCTATGAACACTGAAGCTTTCTTT. This encodes CASSTDAMNTEAFF.

V gene TRBV7-2 combines with J gene TRBJ1-2, with 7 bases aligning to TRBD1. Germline assignment: CDR1 SGHTA and CDR2 FQGNSA. This CDR3 contains 14 residues. After removal of 7 bases from V and 7 bases from J, the junction contained 12 bases not matched to a gene. The CDR3 DNA sequence: TGTGCCAGCAAACAGGGGCCGCTGGGGGGTGGCTACACCTTC. This codes for CASKQGPLGGGYTF.

The chain combines TRBV18 with TRBJ1-1, with TRBD1 as a possible D gene (6 bases). The CDR3 has 14 residues. V lost 3 bases, J lost 4 bases, and 12 bases lay in between. Per the germline V gene, CDR1 is KGHSH and CDR2 is LQKENI. CDR3 protein: CASSPFRDTTEAFF. The CDR3 region has the DNA TGTGCCAGCTCACCCTTCCGGGACACCACTGAAGCTTTCTTT.